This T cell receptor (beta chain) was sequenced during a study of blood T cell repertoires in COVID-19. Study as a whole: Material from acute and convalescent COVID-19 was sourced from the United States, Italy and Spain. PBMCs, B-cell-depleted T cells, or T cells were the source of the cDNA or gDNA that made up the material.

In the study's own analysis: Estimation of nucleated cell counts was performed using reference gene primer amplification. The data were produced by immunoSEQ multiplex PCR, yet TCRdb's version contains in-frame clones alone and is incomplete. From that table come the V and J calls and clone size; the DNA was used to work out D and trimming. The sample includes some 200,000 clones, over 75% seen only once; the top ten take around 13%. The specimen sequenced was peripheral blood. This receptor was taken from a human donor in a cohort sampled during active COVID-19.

Here the CDR3 DNA reads TGTGCCAGCAGCGCCGGGACAGTCTTGCTTGGGAACATTCAGTACTTC. It encodes CASSAGTVLLGNIQYF. The chain is built from TRBV5-4 and TRBJ2-4; TRBD1 matches at 7 bases. The CDR3 contains 16 residues. Per germline, CDR1 SGHNT and CDR2 YYREEE (reference sequence). Trimming removed 4 bases from V and 7 bases from J; junction bases left unmatched: 14.